The 10 T cell receptor beta chains listed next were all sequenced from one sample in a study of blood T cell repertoires in COVID-19. Libraries were prepared by immunoSEQ multiplex PCR; TCRdb keeps only in-frame clonotypes and omits some of them. The sample consists of 300,000 or so clones, more than 70% of them appearing once. The sample was peripheral blood. The receptor source for this set is a woman between 50 and 59 years old with acute or convalescent COVID-19.

The chain joins TRBV5-1 to TRBJ1-1, with a tentative D call TRBD1 (5 bases). The CDR3 is 15 residues long. Trimming took 4 bases from V and 4 from J, leaving 17 bases between them. Germline V gene lookup returns CDR1 SGHRS and CDR2 YFSETQ. CDR3 nucleotide sequence: TGCGCCAGCAGCCTACCGAACTCCGGGGGCACTGAAGCTTTCTTT. It translates to CASSLPNSGGTEAFF.

The rearrangement joins TRBV7-2 to TRBJ2-7; the match to TRBD2 covers 9 bases. The J segment lost 4 bases and the V segment lost 8 bases, leaving 15 bases of the junction unmatched. The length of the CDR3 is 16 residues. Germline lookup yields CDR1 SGHTA and CDR2 FQGNSA. The chain's CDR3 is CASHGPLAGLRYEQYF. The CDR3, as DNA: TGTGCCAGCCATGGCCCTCTAGCGGGGCTGAGGTACGAGCAGTACTTC.

The chain joins TRBV29-1 to TRBJ2-1, with a tentative D call TRBD2 (5 bases). Germline-derived CDR1 and CDR2 are SQVTM and ANQGSEA. The CDR3 runs 15 residues. Trimming cost V 5 bases and J 10 bases, with 24 bases left between them. CDR3 sequence: CSVKGGLSGVKEQFF. CDR3 bases: TGCAGCGTTAAGGGCGGGCTCTCTGGTGTGAAGGAGCAGTTCTTC.

Note on this clone: Mismatch with germline at one junction end may stem from a read error. CDR3 residues: CASSGRVGQSQHF. The CDR3 coding sequence is TGTGCCAGCAGTGGCAGGGTAGGTCAGTCCCAGCATTTT. This chain uses TRBV2 with TRBJ1-5; weak D call: TRBD1 (5 bases). Germline CDR1 and CDR2: SNHLY and FYNNEI. The CDR3 runs to 13 residues.

Note on this clone: This sample also contains other DNA sequences that code for the same CDR3. The chain is built from TRBV30 and TRBJ1-3, with 7 bases identical to TRBD1. Germline CDR1 GTSNPN, CDR2 SVGIG (reference sequence). V lost 0 bases and J lost 7; bases outside the gene matches: 0. This CDR3 comprises 12 residues. The CDR3 coding sequence is TGTGCCTGGAGTGTACAGGGGAACACCATATATTTT. As protein: CAWSVQGNTIYF.

The chain joins TRBV9 to TRBJ1-3, with 7 bases matching TRBD1. With V trimmed by 3 bases and J by 2 bases, 5 bases remained unmatched. The CDR3 has 15 residues. Per the germline V gene, CDR1 is SGDLS and CDR2 is YYNGEE. As DNA, the CDR3 is TGTGCCAGCAGCGCTGCCGGGACAGCTGGAAACACCATATATTTT. Its protein product is CASSAAGTAGNTIYF.

The rearrangement links TRBV7-2 to TRBJ1-4, with unresolved D. The CDR3 extends over 15 amino acids. CDR1 and CDR2 from the germline V gene are SGHTA and FQGNSA. With 0 bases removed from V and 5 bases from J, the gap between germline ends came to 10 bases. CDR3 region: CASSLAWTGNEKLFF. The DNA for the CDR3 is TGTGCCAGCAGCTTAGCCTGGACTGGCAATGAAAAACTGTTTTTT. The variable domain in full, completed from reference TRBV7-2 and TRBJ1-4, reads GAGVSQSPSNKVTEKGKDVELRCDPISGHTALYWYRQSLGQGLEFLIYFQGNSAPDKSGLPSDRFSAERTGGSVSTLTIQRTQQEDSAVYLCASSLAWTGNEKLFFGSGTQLSVL.

The chain joins TRBV9 to TRBJ2-3; no reliable D call. Trimming left V 0 bases short and J 6 bases short, with 8 bases between. This CDR3 has 13 amino acids. Germline V gene sequence: CDR1 SGDLS, CDR2 YYNGEE. The CDR3 loop reads CASSVEPVDTQYF. As DNA, the CDR3 is TGTGCCAGCAGCGTAGAACCGGTCGATACGCAGTATTTT.

The CDR3 DNA is TGCGCCAGCAGCCAAGATTCGCGGGGTGAAGCTTTCTTT. Protein: CASSQDSRGEAFF. The chain employs TRBV4-3 and TRBJ1-1; D remains unclear. Germline CDR1 is LGHNA and CDR2 is YSLEER. V was pared by 0 bases and J by 7 bases, with 9 bases between. CDR3 length equals 13 residues.

This sequence joins TRBV12-5 and TRBJ1-1, with D possibly matching TRBD1 (5 bases). The germline gives CDR1 LGHNT, CDR2 FRNRAP. V gave up 8 bases and J gave up 1 base, with 11 bases separating them. CDR3 length equals 13 residues. Here the CDR3 reads CASREGTNTEAFF. CDR3 nucleotides: TGTGCTAGTCGGGAGGGGACGAACACTGAAGCTTTCTTT.